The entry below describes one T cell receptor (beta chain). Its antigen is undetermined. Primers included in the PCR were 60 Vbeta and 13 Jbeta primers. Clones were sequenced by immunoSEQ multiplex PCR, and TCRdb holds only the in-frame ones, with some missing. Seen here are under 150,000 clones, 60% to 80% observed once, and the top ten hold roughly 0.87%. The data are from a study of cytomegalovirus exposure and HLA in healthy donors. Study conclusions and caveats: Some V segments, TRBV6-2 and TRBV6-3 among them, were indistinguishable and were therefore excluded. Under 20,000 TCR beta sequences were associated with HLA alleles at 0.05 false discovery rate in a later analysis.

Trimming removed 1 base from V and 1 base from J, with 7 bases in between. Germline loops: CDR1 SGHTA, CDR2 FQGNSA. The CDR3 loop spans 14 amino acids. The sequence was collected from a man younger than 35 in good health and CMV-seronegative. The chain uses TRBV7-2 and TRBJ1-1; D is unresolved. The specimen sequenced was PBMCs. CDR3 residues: CASSLDYGNTEAFF. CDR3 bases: TGTGCCAGCAGCTTAGATTACGGGAACACTGAAGCTTTCTTT.